This entry is about one TCR beta chain. Sequencing was performed with immunoSEQ multiplex PCR; in TCRdb, only in-frame clones are kept and a portion is missing. The sample carries about 1,800,000 clones, over 85% recorded once. The data are from a study of shared clonotypes between healthy human individuals. CD45RO-negative, CCR7-positively selected cells formed the naive CD8 fraction, excluding terminally differentiated effector memory CD45RA+ cells. Recent vaccinations or acute infections were absent in the healthy HIV-negative adult donors. The V and J ends lost 1 base and 7 bases respectively, with 4 bases between them. The CDR3 loop spans 11 amino acids. Germline assignment: CDR1 SEHNR and CDR2 FQNEAQ (reference sequence).

This chain connects TRBV7-9 to TRBJ1-2; D is uncertain. Input material: naive CD8+ T cells sorted from blood. The source is a man younger than 35 in good health. In DNA form, the CDR3 reads TGTGCCAGCAGCTTAGTCTCTGGCTACACCTTC. Its translation is CASSLVSGYTF.